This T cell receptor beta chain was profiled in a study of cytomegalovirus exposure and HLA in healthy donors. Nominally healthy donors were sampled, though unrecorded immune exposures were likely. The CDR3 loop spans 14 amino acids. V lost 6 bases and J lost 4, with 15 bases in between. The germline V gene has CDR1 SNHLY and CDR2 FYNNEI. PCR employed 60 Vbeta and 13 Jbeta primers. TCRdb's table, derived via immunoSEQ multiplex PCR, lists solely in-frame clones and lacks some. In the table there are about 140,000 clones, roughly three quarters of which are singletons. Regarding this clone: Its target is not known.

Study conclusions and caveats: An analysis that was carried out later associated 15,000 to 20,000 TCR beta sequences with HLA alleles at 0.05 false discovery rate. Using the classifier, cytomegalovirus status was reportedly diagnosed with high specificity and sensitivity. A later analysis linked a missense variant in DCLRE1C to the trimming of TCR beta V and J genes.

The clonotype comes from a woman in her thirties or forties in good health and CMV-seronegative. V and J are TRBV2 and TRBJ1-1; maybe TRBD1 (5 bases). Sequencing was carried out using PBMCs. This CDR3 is CASRLRAGGTEAFF. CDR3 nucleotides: TGTGCCAGCAGACTGAGAGCGGGGGGCACTGAAGCTTTCTTT.